The 9 T cell receptor beta chains reported below all come from one sample, sequenced in a study of quantifying T cell responses using KT2 cells. Study details: TCR alpha and beta constant-region primers primed reverse transcription of RNA.

A single-stranded UMI oligo with SP2 sequence was ligated to cDNA 3' ends. The first PCR ran approximately 4 cycles with an equimolar RC1.1 and RC1.2 beta primer mix. Each CDR3 protein gets one entry after TCRdb re-called the UMI-ligation and nested PCR reads with MiXCR. The repertoire holds tens of thousands of distinct CDR3 sequences, with 6% to 8% as singletons. The material sequenced was PBMCs spiked with cells of the T cell clone KT2. These receptors were collected from a human donor.

This rearrangement joins TRBV4-1 to TRBJ2-7, with 14 bases that match TRBD2. The CDR3 totals 18 residues. Germline V gene sequence: CDR1 MGHRA, CDR2 YSYEKL. V dropped 4 bases and J dropped 5; count of bases not matched to a gene: 13. The CDR3 region has the DNA TGCGCCAGCAGCCCGGGACTAGCGGGGGCTCTCGGGGTCAACGAGCAGTACTTC. Translating gives CASSPGLAGALGVNEQYF.

This clonotype appeared many times. The chain has TRBV7-8 and TRBJ2-5; TRBD2 matches 13 bases. The germline V gene encodes CDR1 SGHVS and CDR2 FQNEAQ. The V and J ends lost 4 bases and 5 bases, in that order; junction bases with no gene match: 7. This CDR3 spans 16 amino acids. CDR3 coding DNA: TGTGCCAGCAGCTCGGGACTAGCGGGACCGGGGGAGACCCAGTACTTC. As protein: CASSSGLAGPGETQYF.

This clonotype was recorded many times. The rearrangement links TRBV27 to TRBJ1-1; D call uncertain. The ends were cut back, 2 bases at V and 1 base at J, with 17 bases in the middle. CDR3 length: 17 amino acids. From germline, CDR1 is MNHEY and CDR2 SMNVEV (reference sequence). CDR3 loop: CASSLRPAGSRNTEAFF. As DNA, the CDR3 is TGTGCCAGCAGTTTACGTCCAGCTGGATCAAGGAACACTGAAGCTTTCTTT.

This clonotype was counted a few times. V gene TRBV6-1 combines with J gene TRBJ2-6; tentatively, D is TRBD2 (6 bases). The germline V and J ends were trimmed by 1 base and 1 base, with 8 bases remaining between them. CDR3 length equals 16 residues. Germline V gene lookup returns CDR1 MNHNS and CDR2 SASEGT. CDR3 nucleotides: TGTGCCAGCAGTGAAGTGGGAGGTTCTGGGGCCAACGTCCTGACTTTC. Its protein is CASSEVGGSGANVLTF.

This clonotype was counted ten times or more. V usage is TRBV5-1 and J usage is TRBJ2-5; D is undetermined. The germline V and J ends were trimmed by 4 bases and 1 base, with 5 bases remaining between them. The CDR3 has 12 amino acids. Germline values: CDR1 SGHRS, CDR2 YFSETQ. CDR3 bases: TGCGCCAGCAGCCCGACCCAAGAGACCCAGTACTTC. Amino acid sequence: CASSPTQETQYF.

The J gene is TRBJ2-3, the V gene TRBV5-5, with D tentatively TRBD2 (7 bases). V was shortened by 2 bases and J by 4 bases, with 14 bases between the two germline ends. This CDR3 is 15 amino acids long. The germline V gene has CDR1 SGHKS and CDR2 YYEKEE (reference sequence). For the CDR3, the DNA is TGTGCCAGCAGCTTTTCCTGGGAGGGGGCAGATACGCAGTATTTT. Its translation is CASSFSWEGADTQYF.

The genes are TRBV9 and TRBJ2-1; 12 nucleotides agree with TRBD2. The CDR3 sequence is 17 residues long. The V and J ends lost 0 bases and 2 bases, in that order; junction bases with no gene match: 3. Per the germline V gene, CDR1 is SGDLS and CDR2 is YYNGEE. Here the CDR3 reads CASSVVASGRAYNEQFF. CDR3 coding DNA: TGTGCCAGCAGCGTAGTTGCTAGCGGGAGGGCCTACAATGAGCAGTTCTTC.

This clonotype has ten or more counts. This chain uses TRBV5-6 with TRBJ2-1; no definite D call. CDR3 length: 16 residues. The V gene lost 1 base and the J gene lost 5 bases, with 16 bases spanning the gap. The V gene's germline CDR1 is SGHDT and CDR2 YYEEEE. The CDR3 reads CASSLLLGHYNNEQFF. The CDR3 region has the DNA TGTGCCAGCAGCTTGCTTTTAGGGCATTACAACAATGAGCAGTTCTTC.

There are a few counts of this clonotype. V gene TRBV2 combines with J gene TRBJ2-5; 11 bases fit TRBD2. Germline-derived CDR1 and CDR2 are SNHLY and FYNNEI. Trimming cost V 5 bases and J 5 bases; bases outside gene matches: 13. There are 17 residues in the CDR3. CDR3 amino acids: CASSRLAGHLPGETQYF. The CDR3, as DNA: TGTGCCAGCAGTAGACTAGCGGGGCACCTGCCGGGGGAGACCCAGTACTTC.